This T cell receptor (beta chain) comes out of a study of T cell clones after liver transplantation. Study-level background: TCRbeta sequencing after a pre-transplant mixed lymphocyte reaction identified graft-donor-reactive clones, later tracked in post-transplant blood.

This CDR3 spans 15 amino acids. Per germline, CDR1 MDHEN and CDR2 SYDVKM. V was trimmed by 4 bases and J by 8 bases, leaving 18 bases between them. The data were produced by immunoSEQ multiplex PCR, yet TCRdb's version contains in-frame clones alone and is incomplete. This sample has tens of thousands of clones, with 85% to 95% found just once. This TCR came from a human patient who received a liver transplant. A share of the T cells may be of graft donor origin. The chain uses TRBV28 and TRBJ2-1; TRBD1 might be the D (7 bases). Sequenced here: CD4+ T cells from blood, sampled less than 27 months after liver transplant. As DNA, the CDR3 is TGTGCCAGCAGTTGGGGGGATTACAGGGGACATGAGCAGTTCTTC. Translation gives CASSWGDYRGHEQFF.